This TCR beta chain was observed in a study of blood T cell repertoires in COVID-19. Per germline, CDR1 LGHDT and CDR2 YNNKEL (reference sequence). Trimming stripped 1 base from V and 5 bases from J, with 11 bases between. The CDR3 totals 14 residues. The protocol was immunoSEQ multiplex PCR, while the TCRdb copy is restricted to in-frame clones and leaves out a portion. The sample has 270,000 or so clones, just over 90% seen once; the top ten hold 2.3%. This receptor was identified in a woman aged 40 to 50 with acute COVID-19. The chain has TRBV3-1 (or the pseudogene TRBV3-2) and TRBJ1-2; maybe TRBD1 (5 bases). The specimen was PBMCs or T cells enriched from blood (not recorded which). The CDR3 here is CASSQAMGRYGYTF. CDR3 bases: TGTGCCAGCAGCCAAGCGATGGGGCGGTATGGCTACACCTTC.